Shown below are 21 T cell receptor beta chains from a single sample sequenced in a study of neoadjuvant anti-PD-1 for oral cavity cancer. Assay used: immunoSEQ multiplex PCR; TCRdb lists only in-frame clones, some missing. This table has about 72,000 clones, around 83% appearing once. The specimen comprised PBMCs, sampled before nivolumab (anti-PD-1) treatment. These receptors were obtained from a person between 40 and 79 years old with oral cavity squamous cell carcinoma.

The gene calls are TRBV5-1 and TRBJ1-5; 7 nucleotides match TRBD1. The CDR3 is made up of 15 amino acids. Germline values: CDR1 SGHRS, CDR2 YFSETQ. V gave up 4 bases and J gave up 10 bases; unmatched junction bases: 14. The CDR3 reads CASSVTGQPSQPQHF. In nucleotides, the CDR3 is TGCGCCAGCAGCGTAACGGGACAGCCTTCTCAACCCCAGCATTTT.

The V and J genes are TRBV6-5 and TRBJ2-7, with D possibly being TRBD2 (6 bases). The CDR3 has 13 residues. Germline assignment: CDR1 MNHEY and CDR2 SVGAGI. The ends were cut back, 2 bases at V and 4 bases at J, with 9 bases in the middle. The DNA for the CDR3 is TGTGCCAGCAGTTACGGGGGGAAATACGAGCAGTACTTC. It translates to CASSYGGKYEQYF.

This sequence joins TRBV9 and TRBJ1-4, with 8 bases fitting TRBD1. Trimming at V came to 0 bases and at J to 5 bases, leaving 12 bases not matched to a gene. The CDR3 is made up of 18 amino acids. Germline V lookup: CDR1 SGDLS, CDR2 YYNGEE. The CDR3 reads CASSVGYFGRQGNEKLFF. The CDR3 bases are TGTGCCAGCAGCGTAGGATATTTTGGGCGACAGGGGAATGAAAAACTGTTTTTT.

The CDR3 DNA reads as TGCGCCAGCAGCTTGGTAACAGCGGGGTACGAGCAGTACTTC. It encodes CASSLVTAGYEQYF. This chain uses TRBV5-1 with TRBJ2-7; 7 nucleotides agree with TRBD2. The CDR3 is made up of 14 amino acids. Germline CDR1 SGHRS, CDR2 YFSETQ. V lost 0 bases, J lost 4 bases, and 4 bases stayed unmatched.

V usage is TRBV6-5 and J usage is TRBJ1-1; a possible D gene is TRBD1 (6 bases). Looked up from germline, CDR1 is MNHEY and CDR2 is SVGAGI. There are 15 residues in the CDR3. V lost 0 bases and J 3 bases, leaving 11 bases between the germline ends. In DNA form, the CDR3 reads TGTGCCAGCAGTTACTCCGGACAGCCATACACTGAAGCTTTCTTT. It specifies CASSYSGQPYTEAFF.

The CDR3 loop reads CASSPGQGHHYEQYF. The CDR3 DNA sequence: TGTGCCAGCAGCCCCGGACAGGGCCATCACTACGAGCAGTACTTC. The rearrangement links TRBV11-3 to TRBJ2-7; 8 bases are shared with TRBD1. The CDR3 length is 15 residues. The germline CDR1 and CDR2 sequences are SGHNT and YENEEA. J was trimmed by 3 bases and V by 5 bases; bases with no gene match: 9. Based on the CDR3 plus reference TRBV11-3 and TRBJ2-7, the full variable domain is EAGVVQSPRYKIIEKKQPVAFWCNPISGHNTLYWYLQNLGQGPELLIRYENEEAVDDSQLPKDRFSAERLKGVDSTLKIQPAELGDSAVYLCASSPGQGHHYEQYFGPGTRLTVT.

The chain employs TRBV13 and TRBJ2-6; D not certain. The V and J ends lost 9 bases and 4 bases respectively, with 13 bases between them. Germline V lookup: CDR1 PRHDT, CDR2 FYEKMQ (reference sequence). This CDR3 contains 14 residues. CDR3 bases: TGTGCCAGTTTCCCCGGTGCAGGGGCCAACGTCCTGACTTTC. Translation gives CASFPGAGANVLTF.

Comments on this clone: At one of its ends the junction is not consistent with the germline gene, which may arise from a read error. V usage is TRBV7-7 and J usage is TRBJ2-5, with a tentative D call TRBD1 (5 bases). The length of the CDR3 is 13 residues. The germline V gene has CDR1 SSHAT and CDR2 FNYEAQ (reference sequence). The CDR3 DNA is TGTGCTAGCAGCTCAGGGCAATTAGAGACCCAGTACTTC. Translation gives CASSSGQLETQYF.

This rearrangement joins TRBV4-1 to TRBJ1-3; no firm D call. With 3 bases removed from V and 3 bases from J, the gap between germline ends came to 12 bases. Looked up from germline, CDR1 is MGHRA and CDR2 is YSYEKL. The CDR3 covers 15 residues. CDR3 loop: CASSQWSVGGNTIYF. The CDR3, as DNA: TGCGCCAGCAGCCAGTGGAGTGTGGGTGGAAACACCATATATTTT.

The rearrangement joins TRBV19 to TRBJ1-1, with D possibly matching TRBD1 (6 bases). V was pared by 1 base and J by 7 bases, with 10 bases between. CDR3 length: 13 residues. Germline V gives CDR1 LNHDA, CDR2 SQIVND (reference sequence). The CDR3, as DNA: TGTGCCAGTAGTATAGGGACAGTATTTGAAGCTTTCTTT. Translation: CASSIGTVFEAFF.

The chain uses TRBV9 and TRBJ1-1; D call uncertain. This CDR3 comprises 13 residues. Trimming removed 3 bases at V and 1 base at J, with 7 bases between. Per the germline V gene, CDR1 is SGDLS and CDR2 is YYNGEE. CDR3 residues: CASSEAANTEAFF. CDR3 sequence (DNA): TGTGCCAGCAGCGAAGCAGCGAACACTGAAGCTTTCTTT.

V and J are TRBV4-1 and TRBJ2-7; D might be TRBD1 or TRBD2, each matching 5 bases. Germline V CDR1 and CDR2: MGHRA, YSYEKL. The V end lost 3 bases, the J end lost 3 bases, and 18 bases lay between the germline ends. The CDR3 has 16 residues. The CDR3 loop is CASSQLRIGGVYEQYF. The CDR3 nucleotides are TGCGCCAGCAGCCAGCTCCGAATTGGGGGAGTCTACGAGCAGTACTTC.

This chain connects TRBV5-8 to TRBJ2-1; 9 nucleotides line up with TRBD2. The V and J ends lost 4 bases and 0 bases, in that order; junction bases with no gene match: 2. The V gene's germline CDR1 is SGHTS and CDR2 YDEGEE. CDR3 length: 15 amino acids. Here the CDR3 reads CASSLAGSSYNEQFF. In DNA form, the CDR3 reads TGTGCCAGCAGCCTAGCGGGGAGCTCCTACAATGAGCAGTTCTTC.

The chain recombines TRBV7-8 with TRBJ1-3; 7 nucleotides agree with TRBD1. CDR3 length: 16 residues. V lost 1 base to trimming and J lost 1 base; unmatched junction nucleotides: 4. The germline V gene encodes CDR1 SGHVS and CDR2 FQNEAQ. The CDR3 protein is CASSLGYRGSGNTIYF. DNA for the CDR3: TGTGCCAGCAGCTTAGGTTACAGGGGATCTGGAAACACCATATATTTT. The full variable domain, rest sourced from reference TRBV7-8 and TRBJ1-3, is GAGVSQSPRYKVAKRGQDVALRCDPISGHVSLFWYQQALGQGPEFLTYFQNEAQLDKSGLPSDRFFAERPEGSVSTLKIQRTQQEDSAVYLCASSLGYRGSGNTIYFGEGSWLTVV.

V usage is TRBV27 and J usage is TRBJ1-5; maybe TRBD1 (5 bases). The CDR3 is 13 residues long. Germline CDR1 reads MNHEY; CDR2 reads SMNVEV (reference sequence). CDR3 sequence: CTTGGGWNQPQHF. The DNA for the CDR3 is TGTACCACCGGGGGGGGGTGGAATCAGCCCCAGCATTTT.

CDR3 loop: CASSQDQGGYRETQYF. The CDR3 nucleotides read TGCGCCAGCAGCCAAGATCAAGGCGGTTATCGGGAGACCCAGTACTTC. The chain employs TRBV4-1 and TRBJ2-5; D uncertain. This CDR3 is built from 16 residues. Looked up from germline, CDR1 is MGHRA and CDR2 is YSYEKL. V lost 0 bases, J lost 5 bases, and 16 bases lay in between.

This chain uses TRBV7-9 with TRBJ2-3; D unresolved. V shed 5 bases and J shed 1 base, with 1 base lying between them. Looked up from germline, CDR1 is SEHNR and CDR2 is FQNEAQ (reference sequence). There are 11 residues in the CDR3. CDR3 bases: TGTGCCAGCAGCCGCACAGATACGCAGTATTTT. Its translation is CASSRTDTQYF. Filled out from reference TRBV7-9 and TRBJ2-3, the complete variable domain reads DTGVSQNPRHKITKRGQNVTFRCDPISEHNRLYWYRQTLGQGPEFLTYFQNEAQLEKSRLLSDRFSAERPKGSFSTLEIQRTEQGDSAMYLCASSRTDTQYFGPGTRLTVL.

The chain combines TRBV11-3 with TRBJ2-7; D is ambiguous. The length of the CDR3 is 14 residues. CDR1 is SGHNT, CDR2 YENEEA, per germline. Trimming removed 6 bases from V and 2 bases from J, with 14 bases in between. The CDR3, as DNA: TGTGCCAGCAGAGGCAAGGCAGACCCCTACGAGCAGTACTTC. The encoded protein is CASRGKADPYEQYF. Filled out from reference TRBV11-3 and TRBJ2-7, the complete variable domain reads EAGVVQSPRYKIIEKKQPVAFWCNPISGHNTLYWYLQNLGQGPELLIRYENEEAVDDSQLPKDRFSAERLKGVDSTLKIQPAELGDSAVYLCASRGKADPYEQYFGPGTRLTVT.

The chain combines TRBV27 with TRBJ2-7; TRBD1 agrees at 7 bases. The CDR3 totals 14 residues. Germline V CDR1 and CDR2: MNHEY, SMNVEV (reference sequence). With V trimmed by 6 bases and J by 2 bases, 7 bases remained unmatched. Here the CDR3 DNA reads TGTGCCAGCAGCAACATTGGGACAGCCTACGAGCAGTACTTC. This encodes CASSNIGTAYEQYF.

The chain uses TRBV4-1 and TRBJ2-4, with D possibly called TRBD1 or TRBD2 (5 bases each). The germline V gene has CDR1 MGHRA and CDR2 YSYEKL. The CDR3 is 20 amino acids. Between the trimmed V and J ends, which lost 0 bases and 0 bases, there was a span of 21 bases. The chain's CDR3 is CASSQESPHIGAAAKNIQYF. For the CDR3, the DNA is TGCGCCAGCAGCCAAGAGAGTCCCCACATCGGGGCCGCAGCCAAAAACATTCAGTACTTC.

The sample holds one count of this clone. The genes are TRBV29-1 and TRBJ1-1, with D possibly TRBD1 on 6 matching bases. This CDR3 has 14 residues. The V gene lost 8 bases and the J gene lost 6 bases, with 22 bases spanning the gap. The germline V gene encodes CDR1 SQVTM and CDR2 ANQGSEA. As DNA, the CDR3 is TGCAGCCCCACGAGGGGGGGGTTGAGAGCTGAAGCTTTCTTT. This translates into CSPTRGGLRAEAFF. Full variable domain (remainder filled in from reference TRBV29-1 and TRBJ1-1): SAVISQKPSRDICQRGTSLTIQCQVDSQVTMMFWYRQQPGQSLTLIATANQGSEATYESGFVIDKFPISRPNLTFSTLTVSNMSPEDSSIYLCSPTRGGLRAEAFFGQGTRLTVV.